The present entry profiles one T cell receptor (beta chain) with its context. The source of the sample is a study of blood T cell repertoires in COVID-19. Study context: Material from acute and convalescent COVID-19 was sourced from the United States, Italy and Spain. The analysed material was cDNA or gDNA that came from T cells, B-cell-depleted T cells, or PBMCs.

The CDR3 covers 15 residues. The germline V gene encodes CDR1 WNHNN and CDR2 SYGVQD (reference sequence). Deletions cut 3 bases from V and 5 bases from J, with 16 bases between. Original analysis: Scientists estimated how many nucleated cells there were by amplifying reference gene primers. TCRdb keeps only in-frame clones here, not all; method: immunoSEQ multiplex PCR. V and J calls plus clone size are reproduced from that table; the DNA served to infer D and trimming. The sample yields some 120,000 clones, approximately 83% seen once. The receptor was derived from a woman aged 70-85 years with acute or convalescent COVID-19. The J gene is TRBJ1-1, the V gene TRBV10-1; maybe TRBD1 (6 bases). Sequencing was carried out using peripheral blood. The CDR3 DNA reads as TGCGCCAGCAGTGACCAACAGGGCCAGGGGACTGAAGCTTTCTTT. Protein product: CASSDQQGQGTEAFF.